The 20 T cell receptor beta chains listed next were all sequenced from one sample in a study of blood T cell repertoires in COVID-19. Only in-frame clones appear in the TCRdb table, and some are missing; sequencing was by immunoSEQ multiplex PCR. The sample has about 180,000 clones, around 84% seen once. Specimen: PBMCs or T cells enriched from blood (not recorded which). The receptors shown here come from a man aged 45-60 years who had recovered from COVID-19.

The chain uses TRBV27 and TRBJ2-2; 7 bases are a match to TRBD1. The CDR3 is 18 amino acids. The germline V gene encodes CDR1 MNHEY and CDR2 SMNVEV (reference sequence). V trimming: 7 bases; J trimming: 1 base; junction bases outside the gene matches: 15. The CDR3 DNA reads TGTGCCAGCACCCTTAAGCCCCCGACAGGGATGAACACCGGGGAGCTGTTTTTT. This encodes CASTLKPPTGMNTGELFF.

This clone has just a few counts. The rearrangement uses TRBV5-1 and TRBJ1-2; TRBD1 agrees at 8 bases. V lost 3 bases, J lost 1 base, and 11 bases stayed unmatched. The CDR3 covers 17 residues. Germline V gene lookup returns CDR1 SGHRS and CDR2 YFSETQ. The CDR3 sequence: CASSSGQGSYINYGYTF. The CDR3 DNA sequence: TGCGCCAGCAGCTCCGGACAGGGAAGCTACATTAACTATGGCTACACCTTC.

This chain uses TRBV6-5 with TRBJ2-7, with 10 bases aligning to TRBD2. Losses at the gene ends were 2 bases for V and 6 bases for J; bases not matched to a gene: 10. The germline V gene encodes CDR1 MNHEY and CDR2 SVGAGI. The CDR3 runs 16 residues. The CDR3 DNA follows: TGTGCCAGCAGTTACCCTGGGCTAGCGGGGGACGGCGAGCAGTACTTC. The encoded protein is CASSYPGLAGDGEQYF.

The V and J genes are TRBV29-1 and TRBJ1-3, with D possibly being TRBD1 (6 bases). Germline assignment: CDR1 SQVTM and CDR2 ANQGSEA. This CDR3 has 13 residues. V was clipped by 6 bases and J by 4 bases, with 13 bases between them. In DNA form, the CDR3 reads TGCAGCGTCGCAACAGGGCCCGGAAACACCATATATTTT. The encoded protein is CSVATGPGNTIYF.

This chain links TRBV10-3 with TRBJ2-7, with 8 bases lining up with TRBD1. Germline V gene sequence: CDR1 ENHRY, CDR2 SYGVKD. CDR3 length: 16 amino acids. V shed 5 bases, J shed 3 bases, and the junction held 12 bases outside the gene matches. CDR3 in amino acids: CAISPRTGRSLYEQYF. The DNA for the CDR3 is TGTGCCATCAGTCCCCGGACAGGGAGATCCCTCTACGAGCAGTACTTC.

The rearrangement joins TRBV2 to TRBJ1-4; TRBD1 might be the D (6 bases). Looked up from germline, CDR1 is SNHLY and CDR2 is FYNNEI. The CDR3 has 16 residues. V lost 0 bases, J lost 8 bases, and 16 bases lay in between. CDR3 residues: CASSEALPDTGEKLFF. The CDR3 coding sequence is TGTGCCAGCAGTGAAGCGCTCCCCGACACAGGGGAAAAACTGTTTTTT.

This clone was seen at least ten times. J is TRBJ2-1 and V is TRBV7-3, with D possibly being TRBD2 (7 bases). Trimming shortened V by 5 bases and J by 6 bases, and 11 bases separated the two germline ends. Germline loops: CDR1 SGHTA, CDR2 FQGTGA. The CDR3 spans 13 residues. The CDR3, as DNA: TGTGCCAGCAGCCCTAGGGGGGGCAATGAGCAGTTCTTC. Its translation is CASSPRGGNEQFF.

This chain connects TRBV2 to TRBJ2-7; 10 bases agree with TRBD1. CDR3 length: 14 residues. The germline CDR1 and CDR2 sequences are SNHLY and FYNNEI. V was pared by 4 bases and J by 5 bases, with 5 bases of the junction left unmatched. The CDR3 spells CASSGGGTGDEQYF. The CDR3, as DNA: TGTGCCAGCAGTGGAGGGGGGACAGGGGACGAGCAGTACTTC.

The rearrangement joins TRBV5-1 to TRBJ2-5, with 8 bases that match TRBD1. The V and J ends lost 4 bases and 2 bases, in that order; junction bases with no gene match: 4. Germline V gene sequence: CDR1 SGHRS, CDR2 YFSETQ. This CDR3 is built from 14 residues. The chain's CDR3 is CASSRRGQQETQYF. The CDR3 DNA follows: TGCGCCAGCAGCCGCAGGGGGCAACAAGAGACCCAGTACTTC. Full variable domain (outside the CDR3, taken from reference TRBV5-1 and TRBJ2-5): KAGVTQTPRYLIKTRGQQVTLSCSPISGHRSVSWYQQTPGQGLQFLFEYFSETQRNKGNFPGRFSGRQFSNSRSEMNVSTLELGDSALYLCASSRRGQQETQYFGPGTRLLVL.

J is TRBJ1-1 and V is TRBV11-3; D is unclear. The CDR3 consists of 15 residues. In germline, CDR1 is SGHNT, CDR2 YENEEA. Trimming left V 8 bases short and J 0 bases short, with 16 bases between. The CDR3 loop is CASSHRGAMNTEAFF. CDR3 DNA sequence: TGTGCCAGCTCCCATCGGGGTGCTATGAACACTGAAGCTTTCTTT.

The rearrangement links TRBV12-3 or TRBV12-4 to TRBJ2-7, with 7 nucleotides matching TRBD1. The V and J ends lost 1 base and 6 bases, in that order; junction bases with no gene match: 3. CDR3 length: 13 amino acids. CDR3 loop: CASSLDRGLEQYF. In nucleotides, the CDR3 is TGTGCCAGCAGTTTAGACAGGGGCCTCGAGCAGTACTTC.

The rearrangement uses TRBV6-5 and TRBJ2-2, with 9 bases fitting TRBD2. This CDR3 spans 14 amino acids. The V gene end was trimmed by 6 bases and the J gene end by 7 bases; junction bases not matched to a gene: 6. Germline values: CDR1 MNHEY, CDR2 SVGAGI. CDR3 nucleotide sequence: TGTGCCAGCAGATGGCGGGGGGGTGTCGGGGAGCTGTTTTTT. Its protein is CASRWRGGVGELFF.

This chain joins TRBV27 and TRBJ2-5; TRBD2 matches 15 bases. Germline trimming cut 5 bases from V and 4 bases from J; bases unmatched to any gene: 5. The CDR3 is 16 residues long. Germline V gene data show CDR1 as MNHEY and CDR2 as SMNVEV (reference sequence). CDR3 nucleotide sequence: TGTGCCAGCAGTGGGGGACTAGCGGGGGGCGGAGAGACCCAGTACTTC. Protein sequence: CASSGGLAGGGETQYF.

The sample holds a few counts of this clone. This chain connects TRBV7-3 to TRBJ2-2, with 7 bases fitting TRBD1. The CDR3 loop spans 15 amino acids. J was trimmed by 1 base and V by 5 bases; bases with no gene match: 4. The germline gives CDR1 SGHTA, CDR2 FQGTGA. The CDR3 loop is CASSSGQVNTGELFF. CDR3 bases: TGTGCCAGCAGCAGTGGACAGGTGAACACCGGGGAGCTGTTTTTT.

J is TRBJ1-1 and V is TRBV5-1, with D perhaps matching TRBD1 (6 bases). CDR1 SGHRS and CDR2 YFSETQ come from the germline V gene. The length of the CDR3 is 14 residues. The V and J ends lost 1 base and 4 bases respectively, with 11 bases between them. DNA for the CDR3: TGCGCCAGCAGCTTGTTAAAAGGGGGCACTGAAGCTTTCTTT. Translation: CASSLLKGGTEAFF.

The chain is built from TRBV14 and TRBJ1-2, with D perhaps TRBD1 (5 bases). The ends were cut back, 0 bases at V and 3 bases at J, with 20 bases in the middle. Germline loops: CDR1 SGHDN, CDR2 FVKESK. The CDR3 is 18 amino acids. CDR3 sequence: CASSQDIRRAQTYYGYTF. CDR3 in DNA: TGTGCCAGCAGCCAAGATATCCGCAGGGCCCAGACTTACTATGGCTACACCTTC.

Only one count was recorded for this clone. The J gene is TRBJ2-1, the V gene TRBV5-5; the D is unclear. Trimming shortened V by 1 base and J by 7 bases, and 9 bases separated the two germline ends. The length of the CDR3 is 13 residues. Per germline, CDR1 SGHKS and CDR2 YYEKEE (reference sequence). This CDR3 is CASSLLTGNEQFF. CDR3 DNA sequence: TGTGCCAGCAGCTTGTTAACGGGTAATGAGCAGTTCTTC.

In this sample, this clone turned up once. V gene TRBV12-5 combines with J gene TRBJ1-5; D unresolved. Trimming left V 1 base short and J 8 bases short, with 9 bases between. The CDR3 runs 13 residues. Germline V gives CDR1 LGHNT, CDR2 FRNRAP. In nucleotides, the CDR3 is TGTGCTAGTGGTTTGGCGTCCCTTGAGCCCCAGCATTTT. Translating it yields CASGLASLEPQHF.

The rearrangement joins TRBV29-1 to TRBJ1-2, with D possibly TRBD1 on 5 matching bases. V lost 4 bases and J lost 4, with 16 bases in between. CDR3 size: 14 residues. Germline V gene data show CDR1 as SQVTM and CDR2 as ANQGSEA. This CDR3 is CSVGAAVGGYGYTF. For the CDR3, the DNA is TGCAGCGTTGGGGCCGCCGTCGGGGGCTATGGCTACACCTTC.

This sequence joins TRBV6-5 and TRBJ1-1; 10 bases agree with TRBD1. With 5 bases clipped from V and 2 bases from J, the junction kept 5 bases outside the gene matches. This CDR3 has 15 residues. CDR1 MNHEY and CDR2 SVGAGI come from the germline V gene. Here the CDR3 DNA reads TGTGCCAGCAGTAGGGACAGGGGAATAAACACTGAAGCTTTCTTT. Translating gives CASSRDRGINTEAFF.